The next 32 T cell receptor beta chains were all read from a single sample in a study of shared clonotypes between healthy human individuals. Naive-designated CD8 cells lacked CD45RO, were positively enriched for CCR7, and omitted terminally differentiated effector memory CD45RA+ cells. The method was immunoSEQ multiplex PCR; TCRdb's version includes in-frame clones alone and lacks a portion of them. The table has fewer than 700,000 clones, 85% to 95% seen once. The sequenced material came from naive CD8+ T cells sorted from blood. All receptors derive from a woman aged 30 to 39 in good health.

The chain uses TRBV15 and TRBJ2-1, with 13 nucleotides matching TRBD2. The CDR3 runs to 13 residues. Germline trimming cut 8 bases from V and 7 bases from J; bases unmatched to any gene: 2. Germline CDR1 is LNHNV and CDR2 is YYDKDF (reference sequence). The CDR3 loop is CATELAGGNEQFF. For the CDR3, the DNA is TGTGCCACCGAACTAGCGGGGGGGAATGAGCAGTTCTTC.

The V and J genes are TRBV15 and TRBJ2-7; D is uncertain. The V gene's germline CDR1 is LNHNV and CDR2 YYDKDF (reference sequence). The CDR3 loop spans 15 amino acids. The V gene lost 0 bases and the J gene lost 6 bases, with 15 bases spanning the gap. The CDR3 loop reads CATSRDGNSLGEQYF. DNA for the CDR3: TGTGCCACCAGCAGAGATGGTAACAGCCTGGGCGAGCAGTACTTC.

The V gene is TRBV28, the J gene TRBJ2-7; possible D gene TRBD1, 5 bases. From germline, CDR1 is MDHEN and CDR2 SYDVKM. CDR3 size: 13 residues. V was pared by 6 bases and J by 3 bases, with 12 bases between. The CDR3 bases are TGTGCCAGCAGAGACAGTGGTGTCTACGAGCAGTACTTC. As protein: CASRDSGVYEQYF.

The chain joins TRBV7-2 to TRBJ1-1; the D is unclear. There are 14 residues in the CDR3. Per germline, CDR1 SGHTA and CDR2 FQGNSA. Between the trimmed V and J ends, which lost 5 bases and 7 bases, there was a span of 17 bases. The CDR3 loop reads CASSQALGPREAFF. The CDR3 bases are TGTGCCAGCAGCCAGGCCCTGGGCCCCCGTGAAGCTTTCTTT.

The rearrangement joins TRBV11-3 to TRBJ2-3, with unresolved D. This CDR3 comprises 14 residues. V lost 2 bases to trimming and J lost 2 bases, with 8 bases between them. Germline V lookup: CDR1 SGHNT, CDR2 YENEEA. In DNA, the CDR3 is TGTGCCAGCAGCTTAAAAGCCTCCACAGATACGCAGTATTTT. The encoded protein is CASSLKASTDTQYF.

The chain carries TRBV2 and TRBJ1-4; 8 bases are shared with TRBD1. The CDR3 length is 13 residues. The J segment lost 12 bases and the V segment lost 2 bases, leaving 5 bases of the junction unmatched. CDR1 and CDR2 (germline): SNHLY, FYNNEI. CDR3 nucleotides: TGTGCCAGCAGTGAAAAAGTGGGACAGGAACTGTTTTTT. The encoded protein is CASSEKVGQELFF.

This clone was counted once. The gene calls are TRBV10-1 and TRBJ2-3; 10 bases agree with TRBD2. Looked up from germline, CDR1 is WNHNN and CDR2 is SYGVQD (reference sequence). The V segment lost 4 bases and the J segment 3 bases; nucleotides outside the gene matches: 7. This CDR3 region has 16 residues. This chain's CDR3 is CASSGNSGRSTDTQYF. DNA of the CDR3: TGCGCCAGCAGTGGTAATAGCGGGAGGTCAACAGATACGCAGTATTTT.

The gene calls are TRBV5-1 and TRBJ2-7; 12 nucleotides agree with TRBD2. This CDR3 has 15 amino acids. V lost 3 bases, J lost 6 bases, and 7 bases stayed unmatched. CDR1 and CDR2 (germline): SGHRS, YFSETQ. CDR3 nucleotides: TGCGCCAGCAGCTCGGGTCTAGCGGGAGGGGCCGAGCAGTACTTC. Its translation: CASSSGLAGGAEQYF.

This sequence joins TRBV6-1 and TRBJ2-7, with D possibly being TRBD2 (7 bases). V gave up 8 bases and J gave up 6 bases, with 8 bases separating them. Germline lookup yields CDR1 MNHNS and CDR2 SASEGT. The CDR3 totals 10 residues. The CDR3 nucleotides read TGTGCCAGCGGGGGGGCCGAGCAGTACTTC. Its translation is CASGGAEQYF.

The rearrangement joins TRBV5-1 to TRBJ2-4, with 9 nucleotides matching TRBD1. This CDR3 region has 17 residues. The V gene end was trimmed by 1 base and the J gene end by 1 base; junction bases not matched to a gene: 6. Germline CDR1 is SGHRS and CDR2 is YFSETQ. The CDR3 DNA reads TGCGCCAGCAGCTTGCCTCGGACAGGGGTGGCCAAAAACATTCAGTACTTC. The encoded protein is CASSLPRTGVAKNIQYF.

This chain joins TRBV19 and TRBJ2-7, with D perhaps TRBD1 (6 bases). Germline V gene data show CDR1 as LNHDA and CDR2 as SQIVND (reference sequence). Trimming removed 0 bases at V and 4 bases at J, with 10 bases between. CDR3 length: 14 residues. The CDR3 here is CASSIDQGRYEQYF. Here the CDR3 DNA reads TGTGCCAGTAGTATAGATCAGGGGCGTTACGAGCAGTACTTC.

The chain recombines TRBV27 with TRBJ2-1; no clear D gene. The CDR3 runs 13 residues. Germline-derived CDR1 and CDR2 are MNHEY and SMNVEV (reference sequence). V was shortened by 5 bases and J by 10 bases, with 15 bases between the two germline ends. This chain's CDR3 is CASSETPGYEQFF. The DNA for the CDR3 is TGTGCCAGCAGTGAGACCCCCGGTTACGAGCAGTTCTTC.

The chain carries TRBV5-6 and TRBJ2-7, with TRBD1 matching 8 bases. Germline V lookup: CDR1 SGHDT, CDR2 YYEEEE. The CDR3 totals 14 residues. Trimming took 0 bases from V and 2 from J; bases not matched to a gene: 1. CDR3 DNA sequence: TGTGCCAGCAGCTTGGCGACAGGGGCCTACGAGCAGTACTTC. This codes for CASSLATGAYEQYF. Based on the CDR3 plus reference TRBV5-6 and TRBJ2-7, the full variable domain is DAGVTQSPTHLIKTRGQQVTLRCSPKSGHDTVSWYQQALGQGPQFIFQYYEEEERQRGNFPDRFSGHQFPNYSSELNVNALLLGDSALYLCASSLATGAYEQYFGPGTRLTVT.

V is TRBV28 and J is TRBJ1-1; D is uncertain. Deletions cut 6 bases from V and 4 bases from J, with 12 bases between. CDR1 is MDHEN, CDR2 SYDVKM, per germline. This CDR3 has 13 residues. CDR3 in amino acids: CASRPEESTEAFF. As DNA, the CDR3 is TGTGCCAGCAGGCCAGAGGAGAGCACTGAAGCTTTCTTT. The entire variable domain, with the rest obtained from reference TRBV28 and TRBJ1-1, is as follows: DVKVTQSSRYLVKRTGEKVFLECVQDMDHENMFWYRQDPGLGLRLIYFSYDVKMKEKGDIPEGYSVSREKKERFSLILESASTNQTSMYLCASRPEESTEAFFGQGTRLTVV.

This clone was detected only once. The J gene is TRBJ2-5, the V gene TRBV7-6, with a possible D match to TRBD1 (5 bases). Trimming removed 1 base at V and 4 bases at J, with 7 bases between. CDR3 length: 13 amino acids. Per germline, CDR1 SGHVS and CDR2 FNYEAQ. CDR3 residues: CASSLEDTETQYF. CDR3 sequence (DNA): TGTGCCAGCAGCTTAGAGGACACAGAGACCCAGTACTTC.

The V gene is TRBV28, the J gene TRBJ2-7, with D possibly being TRBD2 (5 bases). V shed 3 bases and J shed 5 bases, with 11 bases lying between them. The CDR3 extends over 13 amino acids. Germline V gene lookup returns CDR1 MDHEN and CDR2 SYDVKM. The CDR3 loop reads CASSFGEGDEQYF. The CDR3 DNA reads as TGTGCCAGCAGTTTCGGAGAGGGTGACGAGCAGTACTTC.

The rearrangement joins TRBV19 to TRBJ2-3; D might be TRBD1 (6 bases). Per the germline V gene, CDR1 is LNHDA and CDR2 is SQIVND (reference sequence). V was pared by 5 bases and J by 3 bases, with 15 bases between. This CDR3 has 15 amino acids. The CDR3 region has the DNA TGTGCCAGTAGTCCCGAGGGGGTGCGAACAGATACGCAGTATTTT. Its translation is CASSPEGVRTDTQYF.

The rearrangement joins TRBV11-2 to TRBJ2-1; TRBD2 agrees at 13 bases. J lost 7 bases, V lost 0 bases, and 9 bases had no gene match. Germline CDR1 reads SGHAT; CDR2 reads FQNNGV. There are 18 residues in the CDR3. The CDR3 DNA sequence: TGTGCCAGCAGCTTAGAAGGGACTAGCGGGACCTCTCGGAATGAGCAGTTCTTC. Translated, it gives CASSLEGTSGTSRNEQFF. Full variable domain (remainder filled in from reference TRBV11-2 and TRBJ2-1): EAGVAQSPRYKIIEKRQSVAFWCNPISGHATLYWYQQILGQGPKLLIQFQNNGVVDDSQLPKDRFSAERLKGVDSTLKIQPAKLEDSAVYLCASSLEGTSGTSRNEQFFGPGTRLTVL.

This clone occurred once. The V call is TRBV4-1, the J call TRBJ2-1; the D call may be TRBD1 or TRBD2 (5 bases each). Trimming removed 4 bases at V and 10 bases at J, with 17 bases between. The CDR3 sequence is 14 residues long. Germline V gene data show CDR1 as MGHRA and CDR2 as YSYEKL. In nucleotides, the CDR3 is TGCGCCAGCAGCCTGGGACCCCGCCGAGACGAGCAGTTCTTC. As protein: CASSLGPRRDEQFF.

This chain uses TRBV5-4 with TRBJ2-7; 7 bases map to TRBD1. The CDR3 sequence is 14 residues long. Germline V gene sequence: CDR1 SGHNT, CDR2 YYREEE (reference sequence). The J segment lost 4 bases and the V segment lost 2 bases, leaving 6 bases of the junction unmatched. DNA of the CDR3: TGTGCCAGCAGCTTACAGGGGATAGGGTACGAGCAGTACTTC. This codes for CASSLQGIGYEQYF.

The chain joins TRBV7-9 to TRBJ1-1; no clear D gene. The V and J ends lost 6 bases and 1 base respectively, with 12 bases between them. Germline CDR1 and CDR2: SEHNR and FQNEAQ (reference sequence). This CDR3 is 14 amino acids long. CDR3 residues: CASRGEWENTEAFF. The CDR3 DNA sequence: TGTGCCAGCAGGGGTGAATGGGAGAACACTGAAGCTTTCTTT. Filled out from reference TRBV7-9 and TRBJ1-1, the complete variable domain reads DTGVSQNPRHKITKRGQNVTFRCDPISEHNRLYWYRQTLGQGPEFLTYFQNEAQLEKSRLLSDRFSAERPKGSFSTLEIQRTEQGDSAMYLCASRGEWENTEAFFGQGTRLTVV.

The chain joins TRBV6-1 to TRBJ2-4; D is ambiguous. The V end lost 6 bases, the J end lost 0 bases, and 12 bases lay between the germline ends. CDR3 length: 15 amino acids. Germline-derived CDR1 and CDR2 are MNHNS and SASEGT. CDR3 DNA: TGTGCCAGCAGCCCCGACATTCTAGCCAAAAACATTCAGTACTTC. This sequence encodes CASSPDILAKNIQYF.

This clone was seen just once. Here the CDR3 reads CASSSLRNTGELFF. The CDR3, as DNA: TGTGCCAGCAGCTCCCTAAGAAACACCGGGGAGCTGTTTTTT. V gene TRBV7-7 combines with J gene TRBJ2-2, with D unclear. Germline lookup yields CDR1 SSHAT and CDR2 FNYEAQ (reference sequence). The CDR3 is 14 residues long. V lost 4 bases to trimming and J lost 2 bases, with 8 bases between them. The full variable domain, its missing parts supplied by reference TRBV7-7 and TRBJ2-2, is GAGVSQSPRYKVTKRGQDVTLRCDPISSHATLYWYQQALGQGPEFLTYFNYEAQPDKSGLPSDRFSAERPEGSISTLTIQRTEQRDSAMYRCASSSLRNTGELFFGEGSRLTVL.

The chain uses TRBV5-4 and TRBJ2-5; 13 positions match TRBD2. Gene TRBJ2-7 matches the end of the DNA better, so the J call may be wrong. Germline lookup yields CDR1 SGHNT and CDR2 YYREEE (reference sequence). This CDR3 region has 15 residues. CDR3: CASSPGTSGIYEQYF. The CDR3 nucleotides are TGTGCCAGCAGCCCCGGGACTAGCGGGATTTACGAGCAGTACTTC.

The V gene is TRBV2, the J gene TRBJ2-7; the D gene is possibly TRBD1 (5 bases). Trimming cost V 5 bases and J 4 bases, with 9 bases left between them. Germline V gene data show CDR1 as SNHLY and CDR2 as FYNNEI. The CDR3 spans 12 residues. The CDR3: CASSMDTYEQYF. In DNA, the CDR3 is TGTGCCAGCAGTATGGACACTTACGAGCAGTACTTC.

This chain uses TRBV7-8 with TRBJ2-3; 16 bases fit TRBD2. The CDR3 has 18 residues. Germline V CDR1 and CDR2: SGHVS, FQNEAQ. Germline trimming cut 2 bases from V and 6 bases from J; bases unmatched to any gene: 8. CDR3 nucleotides: TGTGCCAGCAGCTTAAAGTCCGGGACTAGCGGGAGGGAGGATACGCAGTATTTT. This sequence encodes CASSLKSGTSGREDTQYF.

This chain links TRBV27 with TRBJ2-3; perhaps TRBD2 as D (7 bases). Trimming shortened V by 6 bases and J by 3 bases, and 13 bases separated the two germline ends. The length of the CDR3 is 14 residues. The V gene's germline CDR1 is MNHEY and CDR2 SMNVEV (reference sequence). The CDR3 sequence is CASSWGGATDTQYF. CDR3 in DNA: TGTGCCAGCAGCTGGGGGGGGGCGACAGATACGCAGTATTTT.

The genes are TRBV10-2 and TRBJ2-7; 7 bases agree with TRBD1. Germline CDR1 is WSHSY and CDR2 is SAAADI. V was clipped by 5 bases and J by 2 bases; unmatched bases: 6. The length of the CDR3 is 14 residues. CDR3 nucleotides: TGCGCCAGCAGTTGGGCCAGGGGGACCTACGAGCAGTACTTC. Residues: CASSWARGTYEQYF.

The chain employs TRBV28 and TRBJ1-5; the match to TRBD1 covers 7 bases. CDR1 is MDHEN, CDR2 SYDVKM, per germline. The V and J ends lost 4 bases and 0 bases, in that order; junction bases with no gene match: 15. The CDR3 runs to 19 residues. The CDR3 is CASSSPGGGDPYSNQPQHF. The CDR3 DNA is TGTGCCAGCAGTTCCCCAGGGGGGGGAGATCCTTATAGCAATCAGCCCCAGCATTTT.

V and J are TRBV29-1 and TRBJ2-5; TRBD1 might be the D (6 bases). The DNA end is more similar to TRBJ2-7, so the J call may be wrong. The CDR3 is made up of 11 amino acids. CDR1 SQVTM and CDR2 ANQGSEA come from the germline V gene. CDR3 amino acids: CSVDRDNEQYF. CDR3 coding DNA: TGCAGCGTTGATAGGGACAACGAGCAGTACTTC.

The chain combines TRBV7-6 with TRBJ2-5; 10 bases fit TRBD2. The DNA end lines up better with TRBJ2-7; the J call may be wrong. Germline CDR1 SGHVS, CDR2 FNYEAQ. The CDR3 has 16 amino acids. The chain's CDR3 is CASSLATSGFSYEQYF. CDR3 nucleotide sequence: TGTGCCAGCAGCTTAGCGACTAGCGGGTTCTCCTACGAGCAGTACTTC.

With regard to this clone: The sample contains more than one DNA sequence encoding this CDR3. The chain carries TRBV2 and TRBJ2-7; D call uncertain. The CDR3 sequence is 11 residues long. The ends were cut back, 4 bases at V and 4 bases at J, with 5 bases in the middle. Per the germline V gene, CDR1 is SNHLY and CDR2 is FYNNEI. For the CDR3, the DNA is TGTGCCAGCAGTGTCACTTACGAGCAGTACTTC. This sequence encodes CASSVTYEQYF. The variable domain in full, completed from reference TRBV2 and TRBJ2-7, reads EPEVTQTPSHQVTQMGQEVILRCVPISNHLYFYWYRQILGQKVEFLVSFYNNEISEKSEIFDDQFSVERPDGSNFTLKIRSTKLEDSAMYFCASSVTYEQYFGPGTRLTVT.